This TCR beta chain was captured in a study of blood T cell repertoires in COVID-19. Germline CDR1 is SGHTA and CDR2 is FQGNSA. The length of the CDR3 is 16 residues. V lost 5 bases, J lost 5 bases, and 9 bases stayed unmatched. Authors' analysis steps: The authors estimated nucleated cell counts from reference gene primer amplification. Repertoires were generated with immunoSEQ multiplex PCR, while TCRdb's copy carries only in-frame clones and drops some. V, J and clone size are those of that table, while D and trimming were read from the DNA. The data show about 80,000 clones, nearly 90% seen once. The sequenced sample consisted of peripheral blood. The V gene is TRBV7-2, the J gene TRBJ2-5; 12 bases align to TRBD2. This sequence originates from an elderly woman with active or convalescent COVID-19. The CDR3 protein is CASSPKTSGSAETQYF. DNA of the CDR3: TGTGCCAGCAGCCCAAAGACTAGCGGGAGTGCGGAGACCCAGTACTTC.